Given below is one TCR beta chain in context. Which antigen it targets is not known. No base-level quality is on record; no much larger clone is a single base apart. This sample is part of a study of blood T cell repertoires in COVID-19 (dated by TCRdb to about 2020). The study in broad terms: Samples from collaborators originated in the United States, Italy and Spain and spanned both the acute and convalescent phases of COVID-19. The dataset comprised deeply sampled blood TCRbeta repertoires from subjects exposed to, actively infected with, or recovered from COVID-19. The material from the prospective study consisted of cDNA or gDNA derived from T cells, B-cell-depleted T cells, or PBMCs. The samples were drawn from two sources: the first 160 participants of the ongoing ImmuneRACE study, and 1,254 subjects contributed by 6 global collaborators. Nearly every sample came with metadata listing a de-identified subject ID, COVID-19 status, age in years and sex. HLA class I and class II types, where available, came from metadata supplied by the sample provider rather than from assay-based typing. A freely available public database, intended as a resource for researchers studying the immune response to SARS-CoV-2, is where the repertoires were released. The investigation overall reported the following: How much clinical and demographic metadata was included differed by source and by participant, and the metadata was provided uncurated.

One collaborating source in Seattle enrolled patients while the patients were actively infected and followed the patients over time throughout the course of disease. Collaborating institutions collected whole blood in K2EDTA tubes following their own protocols. For TCRbeta analysis, collaborator samples were shipped as frozen whole blood, as isolated PBMCs, or as DNA extracted from either sample type. TCRbeta CDR3 regions were amplified from genomic DNA using the immunoSEQ Assay, a bias-controlled multiplex PCR. The paper's data handling went like this. Nucleated cell counts per sample were estimated from amplification of reference gene primers within the assay. Sequence reads were collapsed and filtered to measure the absolute abundance of every unique TCRbeta CDR3 rearrangement. For each sample, productive Simpson clonality was calculated as the square root of Simpson's diversity index over productive rearrangements. Drawn from immuneACCESS, this table holds only the in-frame rearrangements with V and J called that TCRdb kept. Clones are partly lost; checked studies trace under half to an unresolved V gene and leave the rest unexplained. That table is the source of V, J and clone size, and D and trimming were worked out from the DNA. A total of roughly 210,000 clones appear in this sample, roughly 80% of them only once. The ten biggest clones cover more than 9% of the sample.

In the germline V gene, CDR1 corresponds to MNHEY and CDR2 to SVGEGT. Clipping removes 4 bases from V and 1 base from J, with 10 as the unmatched junction base count. The CDR3, cysteine through phenylalanine, is 18 amino acids long. Of all the DNA, just the CDR3 is kept, 54 bases in frame from base 1. Rearrangement joined TRBV6-2 or TRBV6-3 to TRBJ2-5; the central 12 bases match TRBD2. Sequenced: peripheral blood. This receptor was taken from an elderly woman with COVID-19, enrolled during active disease. The CDR3 region reads CASSWTSGALPPQETQYF. The base sequence is TGTGCCAGCAGTTGGACTAGCGGGGCTCTCCCCCCCCAAGAGACCCAGTACTTC.